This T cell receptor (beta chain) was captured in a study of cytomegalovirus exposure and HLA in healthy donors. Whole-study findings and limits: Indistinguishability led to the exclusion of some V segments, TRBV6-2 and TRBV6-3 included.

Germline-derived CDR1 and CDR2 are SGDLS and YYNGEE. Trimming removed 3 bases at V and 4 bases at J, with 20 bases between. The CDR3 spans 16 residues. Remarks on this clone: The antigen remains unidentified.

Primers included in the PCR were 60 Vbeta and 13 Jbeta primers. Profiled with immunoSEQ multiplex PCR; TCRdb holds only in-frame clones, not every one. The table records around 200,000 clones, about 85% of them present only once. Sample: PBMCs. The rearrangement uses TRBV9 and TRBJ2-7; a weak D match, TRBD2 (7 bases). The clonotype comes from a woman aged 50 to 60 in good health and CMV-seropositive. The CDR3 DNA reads TGTGCCAGCAGCGGAGGGGGAGGGGAGAAGGCTTACGAGCAGTACTTC. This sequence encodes CASSGGGGEKAYEQYF.